This TCR beta chain derives from a study of a mutant IDH1 vaccine in newly diagnosed glioma. Study background: Before enrollment, the patients had been treated with radiotherapy alone, temozolomide alone, or both together. Most of them had received both.

Germline V gene data show CDR1 as LNHNV and CDR2 as YYDKDF (reference sequence). There are 13 residues in the CDR3. V dropped 10 bases and J dropped 2 bases, with 11 bases sitting between them. Stated time point: baseline, week 1 (first vaccination visit). Treatment given: pre-vaccination baseline after standard-of-care therapy. Every donor had a new WHO grade 3 or 4 astrocytoma that was IDH1-mutant, with loss of nuclear ATRX. Sequenced by immunoSEQ multiplex PCR; TCRdb stores in-frame clones only, minus some. The repertoire has roughly 50,000 clones, 65% to 85% of them found once; the top ten carry about a fifth.

The material was PBMCs, obtained from a glioma patient treated with radiotherapy, temozolomide or both. The gene calls are TRBV15 and TRBJ2-2; tentatively, D is TRBD1 (6 bases). This TCR was recovered from a man in his late teens or twenties with glioma. CDR3 loop: CAIGTLNTGELFF. The CDR3 DNA reads TGTGCCATCGGGACACTCAACACCGGGGAGCTGTTTTTT.